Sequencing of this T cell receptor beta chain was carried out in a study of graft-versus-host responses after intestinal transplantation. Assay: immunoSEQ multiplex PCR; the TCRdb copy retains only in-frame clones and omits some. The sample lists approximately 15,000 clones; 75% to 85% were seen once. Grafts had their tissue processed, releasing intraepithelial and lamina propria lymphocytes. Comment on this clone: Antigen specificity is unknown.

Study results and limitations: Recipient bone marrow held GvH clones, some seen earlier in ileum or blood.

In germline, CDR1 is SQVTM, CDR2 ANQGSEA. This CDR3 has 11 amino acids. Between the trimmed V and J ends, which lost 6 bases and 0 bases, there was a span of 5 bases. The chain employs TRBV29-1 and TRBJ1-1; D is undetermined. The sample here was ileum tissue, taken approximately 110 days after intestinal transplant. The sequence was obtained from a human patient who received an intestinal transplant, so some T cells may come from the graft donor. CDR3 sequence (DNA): TGCAGCGTACCTATGAACACTGAAGCTTTCTTT. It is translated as CSVPMNTEAFF.